Below are 9 T cell receptor beta chains sequenced from a single sample in a study of early stage breast cancer tumors. Produced via immunoSEQ multiplex PCR; TCRdb's table is partial and in-frame only. The sample lists roughly 56,000 clones, about three quarters seen once, with more than 3% in the top ten. The specimen was blood. Receptors were obtained from a person aged 30 to 40 with breast cancer.

V and J are TRBV18 and TRBJ1-4, with D maybe TRBD1 (6 bases). CDR3 length: 14 amino acids. V was shortened by 4 bases and J by 3 bases, with 9 bases between the two germline ends. Looked up from germline, CDR1 is KGHSH and CDR2 is LQKENI. DNA for the CDR3: TGTGCCAGCTCACTGGACAGTTCTAATGAAAAACTGTTTTTT. It encodes CASSLDSSNEKLFF.

V is TRBV7-2 and J is TRBJ1-1; D unclear. Germline V gene data show CDR1 as SGHTA and CDR2 as FQGNSA. Trimming cost V 0 bases and J 0 bases, with 8 bases left between them. The CDR3 loop spans 15 amino acids. This CDR3 is CASSLAWPLNTEAFF. CDR3 nucleotides: TGTGCCAGCAGCTTAGCATGGCCCCTGAACACTGAAGCTTTCTTT.

This chain connects TRBV7-3 to TRBJ2-5, with unresolved D. V lost 5 bases and J 1 base, leaving 2 bases between the germline ends. CDR3 length: 11 amino acids. Per the germline V gene, CDR1 is SGHTA and CDR2 is FQGTGA. CDR3: CASSPQETQYF. The CDR3 nucleotides are TGTGCCAGCAGCCCCCAAGAGACCCAGTACTTC.

This clone has only a few counts. The J gene is TRBJ1-5, the V gene TRBV19; D is unresolved. This CDR3 contains 18 residues. CDR1 is LNHDA and CDR2 is SQIVND in the germline V gene (reference sequence). The ends were cut back, 0 bases at V and 0 bases at J, with 15 bases in the middle. The CDR3 bases are TGTGCCAGTAGTATAGACAAGGACCGATACTATAGCAATCAGCCCCAGCATTTT. Translation gives CASSIDKDRYYSNQPQHF.

The rearrangement links TRBV30 to TRBJ1-6; D remains unclear. CDR3 length: 15 residues. Germline CDR1 and CDR2: GTSNPN and SVGIG (reference sequence). V lost 3 bases, J lost 0 bases, and 9 bases lay in between. Here the CDR3 reads CAWSLGSSYNSPLHF. The CDR3, as DNA: TGTGCCTGGAGCCTCGGGAGCTCCTATAATTCACCCCTCCACTTT.

The chain joins TRBV19 to TRBJ2-7; the D gene is possibly TRBD2 (6 bases). Germline CDR1 LNHDA, CDR2 SQIVND (reference sequence). Trimming left V 5 bases short and J 2 bases short, with 13 bases between. This CDR3 has 14 amino acids. The CDR3 nucleotides are TGTGCCAGTAGTGCGGGGTCCCCTGCCTACGAGCAGTACTTC. Protein: CASSAGSPAYEQYF.

The rearrangement uses TRBV4-1 and TRBJ1-1; 7 bases are shared with TRBD1. Germline CDR1 MGHRA, CDR2 YSYEKL. The CDR3 has 16 amino acids. The junction had 9 bases not matched to a gene; V was cut back by 3 bases and J by 2 bases. CDR3 nucleotides: TGCGCCAGCAGCCACAACGACAGGGCAGTAAACACTGAAGCTTTCTTT. This codes for CASSHNDRAVNTEAFF.

The chain has TRBV10-1 and TRBJ1-1; D is perhaps TRBD1 (5 bases). The CDR3 runs to 14 residues. The germline V and J ends were trimmed by 0 bases and 4 bases, with 9 bases remaining between them. Germline values: CDR1 WNHNN, CDR2 SYGVQD (reference sequence). The CDR3, as DNA: TGCGCCAGCAGTGAGTCGTCCGGGACCACTGAAGCTTTCTTT. It encodes CASSESSGTTEAFF.

J is TRBJ1-2 and V is TRBV27; 9 positions match TRBD1. In germline, CDR1 is MNHEY, CDR2 SMNVEV (reference sequence). The CDR3 has 15 residues. With 6 bases clipped from V and 4 bases from J, the junction kept 9 bases outside the gene matches. CDR3 DNA: TGTGCCAGCAGCATTAAGGGGGGACAGGGCTATGGCTACACCTTC. This encodes CASSIKGGQGYGYTF.